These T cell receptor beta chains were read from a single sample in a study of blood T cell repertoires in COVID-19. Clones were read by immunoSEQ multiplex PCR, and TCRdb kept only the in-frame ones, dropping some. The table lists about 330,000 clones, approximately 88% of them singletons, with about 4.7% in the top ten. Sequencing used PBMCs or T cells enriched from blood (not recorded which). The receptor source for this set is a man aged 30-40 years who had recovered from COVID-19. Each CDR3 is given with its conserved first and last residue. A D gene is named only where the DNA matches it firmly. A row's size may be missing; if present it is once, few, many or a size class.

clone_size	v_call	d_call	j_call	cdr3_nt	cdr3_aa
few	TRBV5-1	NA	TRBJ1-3	TGCGCCAGCAGGGGGGCAGCTGGAAACACCATATATTTT	CASRGAAGNTIYF
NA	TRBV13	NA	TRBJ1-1	TGTGCCAGCAGGCCGTGGGGCTCGAACACTGAAGCTTTCTTT	CASRPWGSNTEAFF
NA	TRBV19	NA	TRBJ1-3	TGTGCCAGTAGTCCTCGCCAGCCCAGGTTGGGAAACACCATATATTTT	CASSPRQPRLGNTIYF
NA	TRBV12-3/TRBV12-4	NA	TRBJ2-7	TGTGCCAGCAGAACAGGGTCCTCCTACGAGCAGTACTTC	CASRTGSSYEQYF
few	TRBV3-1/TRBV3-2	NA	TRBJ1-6	TGTGCCAGCAGCCGGCTATCAGGTTCACCCCTCCACTTT	CASSRLSGSPLHF
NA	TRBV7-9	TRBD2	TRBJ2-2	TGTGCCAGCAGCGAGCGGGGGACCGGGGAGCTGTTTTTT	CASSERGTGELFF
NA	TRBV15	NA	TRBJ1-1	TGTGCCACCAGCAGAGAAAGGGTCCAGGGGTCGCTCAATCGAGGCACTGAAGCTTTCTTT	CATSRERVQGSLNRGTEAFF
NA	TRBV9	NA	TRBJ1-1	TGTGCCAGCAGCGCCTTGTCCCGAGGGACTGAAGCTTTCTTT	CASSALSRGTEAFF
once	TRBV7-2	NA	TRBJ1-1	TGTGCCAGCAGCCCCCAGACAGTGAACACTGAAGCTTTCTTT	CASSPQTVNTEAFF
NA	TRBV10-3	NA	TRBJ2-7	TGTGCCATCAGTGAGAAGGGGATTCACTACGAGCAGTACTTC	CAISEKGIHYEQYF
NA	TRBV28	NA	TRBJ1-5	TGTGCCAGCAGTTTTGGATCAGGGGAACAGCCCCAGCATTTT	CASSFGSGEQPQHF
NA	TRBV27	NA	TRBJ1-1	TGTGCCAGCAGTTTAGACAGTTGGGGCACTGAAGCTTTCTTT	CASSLDSWGTEAFF
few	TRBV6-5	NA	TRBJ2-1	TGTGCCAGCAGTTACTCGAGTAGCTCCTACAATGAGCAGTTCTTC	CASSYSSSSYNEQFF
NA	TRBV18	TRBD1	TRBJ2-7	TGTGCCAGCTCACCGAGACAGGGCCGTGGGGACGAGCAGTACTTC	CASSPRQGRGDEQYF
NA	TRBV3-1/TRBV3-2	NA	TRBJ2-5	TGTGCCAGCAGCCAAGTTCCCCGGCGGGCGGCGCAAGAGACCCAGTACTTC	CASSQVPRRAAQETQYF
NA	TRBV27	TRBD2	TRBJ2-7	TGTGCCAGCAGTTTATTCCTAGCGGGGGGGCCTGAGTACGAGCAGTACTTC	CASSLFLAGGPEYEQYF
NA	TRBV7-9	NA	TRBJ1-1	TGTGCCAGCAGCTGGAGAAGGGGGAACACTGAAGCTTTCTTT	CASSWRRGNTEAFF
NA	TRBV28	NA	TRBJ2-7	TGTGCCAGCAGTTTCCCCGACAGGAGGATCGAGCAGTACTTC	CASSFPDRRIEQYF
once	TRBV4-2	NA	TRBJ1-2	TGTGCCAGCAGCCAAGATAACTACGGGGGGGACTATGGCTACACCTTC	CASSQDNYGGDYGYTF
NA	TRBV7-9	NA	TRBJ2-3	TGTGCCAGCAGCTTAGCTGGAGCAGATACGCAGTATTTT	CASSLAGADTQYF
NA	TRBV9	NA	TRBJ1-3	TGTGCCAGCAGCGTAGAGGGGAACTGGAACACCATATATTTT	CASSVEGNWNTIYF
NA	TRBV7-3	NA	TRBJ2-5	TGTGCCAGCAGCTTAAGCGGGGAAGAGACCCAGTACTTC	CASSLSGEETQYF
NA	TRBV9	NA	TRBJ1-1	TGTGCCAGCAGTCCACAGGGCGGCACTGAAGCTTTCTTT	CASSPQGGTEAFF
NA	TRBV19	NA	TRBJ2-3	TGTGCCAGTAGACCATCCAGCCGTCAGGGGTACACAGATACGCAGTATTTT	CASRPSSRQGYTDTQYF
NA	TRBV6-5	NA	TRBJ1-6	TGTGCCAGCAGGAAACAGGAGATCGGGAATTCACCCCTCCACTTT	CASRKQEIGNSPLHF
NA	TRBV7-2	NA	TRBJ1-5	TGTGCCAGCAGCGTCCGGGGCAATCAGCCCCAGCATTTT	CASSVRGNQPQHF
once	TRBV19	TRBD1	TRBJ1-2	TGTGCCAGCCACATTAACAGGGGAGAGGACTATGGCTACACCTTC	CASHINRGEDYGYTF
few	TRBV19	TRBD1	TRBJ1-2	TGTGCCAGTAGTCTGCGACAGGGGGCTAACTATGGCTACACCTTC	CASSLRQGANYGYTF
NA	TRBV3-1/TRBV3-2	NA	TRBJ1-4	TGTGCCAGCAGCCAACAGGGATACGGAGCTAATGAAAAACTGTTTTTT	CASSQQGYGANEKLFF
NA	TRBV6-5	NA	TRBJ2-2	TGTGCCAGCAGTTACTTAGGGGCAAGCACCGGGGAGCTGTTTTTT	CASSYLGASTGELFF
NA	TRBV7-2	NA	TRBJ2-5	TGTGCCAGCAGCTTGACAGGAACAAGAGAGACCCAGTACTTC	CASSLTGTRETQYF
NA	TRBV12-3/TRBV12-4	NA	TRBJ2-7	TGTGCCAGCAGTTTAAGTCAGAATTACGAGCAGTACTTC	CASSLSQNYEQYF
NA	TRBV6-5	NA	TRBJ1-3	TGTGCCAGCAGGAACAGAGGAAACACCATATATTTT	CASRNRGNTIYF
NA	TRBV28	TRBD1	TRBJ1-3	TGTGCCAGCAGTCCCGGGACAGGGGCTGGAAACACCATATATTTT	CASSPGTGAGNTIYF
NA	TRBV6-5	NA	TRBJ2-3	TGTGCCAGCAGCGCGTCGGGCACAGATACGCAGTATTTT	CASSASGTDTQYF
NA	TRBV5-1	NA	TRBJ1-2	TGCGCCAGCAGCCCGACGGACAAGCCGTATGTCTACACCTTC	CASSPTDKPYVYTF
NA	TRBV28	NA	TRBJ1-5	TGTGCCAGCAGTTTAATCTCAGGGTATCAGCCCCAGCATTTT	CASSLISGYQPQHF
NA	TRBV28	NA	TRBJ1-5	TGTGCCAGCAGTTTGGAGCAAGGGGTTTTTCAGCCCCAGCATTTT	CASSLEQGVFQPQHF